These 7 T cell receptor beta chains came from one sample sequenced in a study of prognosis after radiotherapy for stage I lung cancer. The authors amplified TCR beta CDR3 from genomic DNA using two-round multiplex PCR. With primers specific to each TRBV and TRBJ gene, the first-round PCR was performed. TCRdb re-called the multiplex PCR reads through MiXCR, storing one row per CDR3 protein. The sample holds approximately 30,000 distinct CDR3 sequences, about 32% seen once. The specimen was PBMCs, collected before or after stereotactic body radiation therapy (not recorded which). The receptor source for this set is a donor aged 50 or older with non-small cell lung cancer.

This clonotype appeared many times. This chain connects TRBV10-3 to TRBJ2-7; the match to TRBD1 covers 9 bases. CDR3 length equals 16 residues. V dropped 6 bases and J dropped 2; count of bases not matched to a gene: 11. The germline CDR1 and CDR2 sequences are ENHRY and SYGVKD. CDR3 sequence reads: CAISAPRTGATYEQYF. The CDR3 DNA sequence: TGTGCCATCAGCGCCCCCCGGACAGGGGCTACCTACGAGCAGTACTTC.

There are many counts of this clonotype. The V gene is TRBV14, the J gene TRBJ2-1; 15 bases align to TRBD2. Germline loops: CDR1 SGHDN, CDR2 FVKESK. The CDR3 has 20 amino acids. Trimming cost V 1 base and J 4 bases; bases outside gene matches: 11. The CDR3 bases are TGTGCCAGCAGCCAAGGCTTGTGGACTAGCGGGAGGGCCGTATACAATGAGCAGTTCTTC. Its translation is CASSQGLWTSGRAVYNEQFF.

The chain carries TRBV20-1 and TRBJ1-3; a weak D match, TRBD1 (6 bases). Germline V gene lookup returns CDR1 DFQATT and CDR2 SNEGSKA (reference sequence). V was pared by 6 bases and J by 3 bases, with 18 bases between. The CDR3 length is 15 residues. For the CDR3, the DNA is TGCAGTGCCCCCGCTACAGGGATTAGTGGAAACACCATATATTTT. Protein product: CSAPATGISGNTIYF.

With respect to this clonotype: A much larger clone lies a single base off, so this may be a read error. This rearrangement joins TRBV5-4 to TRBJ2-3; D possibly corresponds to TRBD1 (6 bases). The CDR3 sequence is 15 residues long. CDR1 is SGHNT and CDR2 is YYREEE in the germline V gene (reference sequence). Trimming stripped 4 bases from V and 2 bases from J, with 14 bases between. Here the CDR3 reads CASSRRQVPTDTQYF. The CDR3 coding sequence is TGTGCCAGCAGCCGTAGACAGGTACCCACAGATACGCAGTATTTT.

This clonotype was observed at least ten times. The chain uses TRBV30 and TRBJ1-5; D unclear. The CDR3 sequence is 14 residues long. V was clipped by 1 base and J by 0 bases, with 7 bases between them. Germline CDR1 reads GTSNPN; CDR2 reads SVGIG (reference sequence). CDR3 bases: TGTGCCTGGAGTGGGCAGTATAGCAATCAGCCCCAGCATTTT. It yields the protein CAWSGQYSNQPQHF. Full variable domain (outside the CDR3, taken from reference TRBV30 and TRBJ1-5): SQTIHQWPATLVQPVGSPLSLECTVEGTSNPNLYWYRQAAGRGLQLLFYSVGIGQISSEVPQNLSASRPQDRQFILSSKKLLLSDSGFYLCAWSGQYSNQPQHFGDGTRLSIL.

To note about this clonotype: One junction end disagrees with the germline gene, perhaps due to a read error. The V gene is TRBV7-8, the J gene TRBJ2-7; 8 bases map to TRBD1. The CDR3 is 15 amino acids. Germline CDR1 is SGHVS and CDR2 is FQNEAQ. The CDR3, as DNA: TGTGCCAGCAGCTTCAGCCGGACAGGGTGTTACGAGCAGTACTTT. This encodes CASSFSRTGCYEQYF.

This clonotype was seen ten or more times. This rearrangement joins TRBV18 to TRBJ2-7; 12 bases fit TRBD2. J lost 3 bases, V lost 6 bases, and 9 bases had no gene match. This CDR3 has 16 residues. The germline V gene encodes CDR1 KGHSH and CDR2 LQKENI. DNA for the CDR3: TGTGCCAGCTCGCTTCTAGCGGGAGGGCCAGACTACGAGCAGTACTTC. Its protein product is CASSLLAGGPDYEQYF.